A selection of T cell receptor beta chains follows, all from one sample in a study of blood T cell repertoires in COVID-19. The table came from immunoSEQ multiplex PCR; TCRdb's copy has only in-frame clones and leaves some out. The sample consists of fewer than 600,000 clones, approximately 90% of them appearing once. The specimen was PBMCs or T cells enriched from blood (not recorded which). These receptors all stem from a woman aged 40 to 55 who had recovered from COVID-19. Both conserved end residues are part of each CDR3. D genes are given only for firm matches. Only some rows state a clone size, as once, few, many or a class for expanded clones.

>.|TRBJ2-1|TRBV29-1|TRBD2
TGCAGCGTTGAAGGTACTGAACTAGCGGCCTACAATGAGCAGTTCTTC
CSVEGTELAAYNEQFF
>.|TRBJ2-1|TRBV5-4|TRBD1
TGTGCCAGCAGCTTGGTTGCGACAGGGGGCAATGAGCAGTTCTTC
CASSLVATGGNEQFF
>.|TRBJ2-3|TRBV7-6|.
TGTGCCAGCAGCTTAGGGGCGGGGCCCACAGATACGCAGTATTTT
CASSLGAGPTDTQYF
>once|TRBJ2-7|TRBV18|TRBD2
TGTGCCAGCTCGCAAAGACTAGCCCACGAGCAGTACTTC
CASSQRLAHEQYF
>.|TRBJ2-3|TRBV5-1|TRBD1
TGCGCCAGCAGCTTGGAGGGGACAGGAGATACGCAGTATTTT
CASSLEGTGDTQYF
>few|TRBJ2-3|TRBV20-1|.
TGCAGTGCTAGAGATGGGCGGGGAATGTATTTT
CSARDGRGMYF
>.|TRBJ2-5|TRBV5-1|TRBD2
TGCGCCAGCAGCTTGGCCGGGACTAGCGGGAGCCTGGAGACCCAGTACTTC
CASSLAGTSGSLETQYF
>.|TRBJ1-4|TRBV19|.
TGTGCCAGTAGTATAGCGACGGACAGTCGATATAATGAAAAACTGTTTTTT
CASSIATDSRYNEKLFF
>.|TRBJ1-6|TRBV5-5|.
TGTGCCAGCAGCTTGCTAAGTCCGTATAATTCACCCCTCCACTTT
CASSLLSPYNSPLHF
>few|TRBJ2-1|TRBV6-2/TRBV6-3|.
TGTGCCAGCAGTTACTTATCCGGCTCTGGGCAGGTGGACAATGAGCAGTTCTTC
CASSYLSGSGQVDNEQFF
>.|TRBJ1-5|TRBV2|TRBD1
TGTGCCAGCAAGTACGAGGGGGCCGGGAATCAGCCCCAGCATTTT
CASKYEGAGNQPQHF
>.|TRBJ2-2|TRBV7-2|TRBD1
TGTGCCAGCAGCTTACGCCAGGGGGCGGGGACCGGGGAGCTGTTTTTT
CASSLRQGAGTGELFF
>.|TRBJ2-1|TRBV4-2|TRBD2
TGTGCCAGCAGCCAATCCGGGGACTATATAGCTACGGATGAGCAGTTCTTC
CASSQSGDYIATDEQFF
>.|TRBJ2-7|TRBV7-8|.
TGTGCCAGCAGGTTTAGCGGCCCGTACGAGCAGTACTTC
CASRFSGPYEQYF
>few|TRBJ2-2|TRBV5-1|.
TGCGCCAGCAGCTTTTTCGGTCAGGGTAGCGGGGAGCTGTTTTTT
CASSFFGQGSGELFF
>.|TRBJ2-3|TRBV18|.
TGTGCCAGCTCACCACTGGGAGCCACAGATACGCAGTATTTT
CASSPLGATDTQYF
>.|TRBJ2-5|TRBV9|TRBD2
TGTGCCAGCAGCGTAGAAAGCGGGAGCTGGGAGACCCAGTACTTC
CASSVESGSWETQYF
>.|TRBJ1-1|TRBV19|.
TGTGCCAGTAGTATCGACAGGCGTCGGGTTTGGCCTGAAGCTTTCTTT
CASSIDRRRVWPEAFF
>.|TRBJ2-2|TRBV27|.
TGTGCCAGCAGTCTACAACAGGGAACCGGGGAGCTGTTTTTT
CASSLQQGTGELFF
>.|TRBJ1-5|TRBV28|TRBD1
TGTGCCAGCCTCTTAGTGGCAGGGGGCATTCAGCCCCAGCATTTT
CASLLVAGGIQPQHF
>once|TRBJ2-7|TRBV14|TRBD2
TGTGCCAGCAGCCGGAGCTCGGGGGGGAGCTCCTACGAGCAGTACTTC
CASSRSSGGSSYEQYF
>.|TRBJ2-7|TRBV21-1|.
TGTGCCAGCAGCAAAGCGCGGGGGGCGAGAAACGAGCAGTACTTC
CASSKARGARNEQYF
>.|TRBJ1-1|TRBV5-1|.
TGCGCCAGCAGCTTGGATCCGCAAGGCGGCACTGAAGCTTTCTTT
CASSLDPQGGTEAFF
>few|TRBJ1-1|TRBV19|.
TGTGCCAGTAGTCCTCTCAGGGGAATTGTGGAGAACACTGAAGCTTTCTTT
CASSPLRGIVENTEAFF
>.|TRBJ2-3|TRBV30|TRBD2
TGTGCCTGGACCAGGACTAGCGGGAGATGGGGCACAGATACGCAGTATTTT
CAWTRTSGRWGTDTQYF
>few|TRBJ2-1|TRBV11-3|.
TGTGCCAGCAGCTCCATACAGGGCACCTCTCTAAGAGGGCAGTTCTTC
CASSSIQGTSLRGQFF
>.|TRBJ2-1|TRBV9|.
TGTGCCAGCAGCGTAAAACTAGCTCTCGATGAGCAGTTCTTC
CASSVKLALDEQFF
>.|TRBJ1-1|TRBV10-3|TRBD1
TGTGCCATCAGTGAGTCGGGGACAGGCGTTGGGGCTTTCTTT
CAISESGTGVGAFF
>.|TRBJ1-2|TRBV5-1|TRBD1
TGCGCCAGCAGCTTGGAACAGGGGGGCTATGGCTACACCTTC
CASSLEQGGYGYTF
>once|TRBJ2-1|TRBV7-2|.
TGTGCCAGCAGCTTGGAGCTAGCCTACAATGAGCAGTTCTTC
CASSLELAYNEQFF
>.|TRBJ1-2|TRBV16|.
TGTGCCAGCAGCCTGACCTTGACAGGTTCGATTGACTATGGCTACACCTTC
CASSLTLTGSIDYGYTF
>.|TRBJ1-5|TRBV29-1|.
TGCAGCGTTGTGGAAGTAGGGGGGAGGGATCAGCCCCAGCATTTT
CSVVEVGGRDQPQHF
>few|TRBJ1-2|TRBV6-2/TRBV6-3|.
TGTGCCAGCAGTTATCGGGGGATAGGGCTCTATGGCTACACCTTC
CASSYRGIGLYGYTF
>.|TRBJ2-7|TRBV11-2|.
TGTGCCAGCAGCTTTCAGATGGTCTACGAGCAGTACTTC
CASSFQMVYEQYF
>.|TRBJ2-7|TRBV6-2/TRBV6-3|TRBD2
TGTGCCAGCAGTTACCCCCCCGGGGGGAGACCCTACGAGCAGTACTTC
CASSYPPGGRPYEQYF
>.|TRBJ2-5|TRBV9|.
TGTGCCAGCAGCGTAGGGCCAGGTGAGACCCAGTACTTC
CASSVGPGETQYF
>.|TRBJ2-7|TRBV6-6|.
TGTGCCAGCAGTTACAACGGTCGGTACGAGCAGTACTTC
CASSYNGRYEQYF
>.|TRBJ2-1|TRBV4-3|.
TGCGCCAGCAGCCAAGATCCTAGCAGCTACAATGAGCAGTTCTTC
CASSQDPSSYNEQFF
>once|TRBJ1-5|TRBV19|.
TGTGCCAGTAGTATAGCGGGGGAGGCTCTAAATCAGCCCCAGCATTTT
CASSIAGEALNQPQHF
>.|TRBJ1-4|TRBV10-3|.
TGTGCCATCAGTGAGTCTCCAGGGACTAATGAAAAACTGTTTTTT
CAISESPGTNEKLFF
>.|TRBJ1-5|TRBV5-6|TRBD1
TGTGCCAGCAGCCCGGGGACAGTAAATCAGCCCCAGCATTTT
CASSPGTVNQPQHF
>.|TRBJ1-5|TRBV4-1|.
TGCGCCAGCAGTCGGGGACTAAGCTCCGGGACAACAGCTCAGCATTTT
CASSRGLSSGTTAQHF
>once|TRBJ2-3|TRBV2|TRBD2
TGTGCCAGCAGCCGATGGACTAGCGGGAGTAACACAGATACGCAGTATTTT
CASSRWTSGSNTDTQYF
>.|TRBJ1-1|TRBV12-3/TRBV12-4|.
TGTGCCAGCACCCTCTCTGAGTACACTGAAGCTTTCTTT
CASTLSEYTEAFF
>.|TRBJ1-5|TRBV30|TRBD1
TGTGCCTGGGGAGGGACAGGCGGGGATCAGCCCCAGCATTTT
CAWGGTGGDQPQHF
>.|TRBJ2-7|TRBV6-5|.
TGTGCCAGCAGTTACTCGGACAAAGGATACGAGCAGTACTTC
CASSYSDKGYEQYF
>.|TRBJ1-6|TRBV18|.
TGTGCCAGCTCACCTTTTGGACAAAGAAATTCACCCCTCCACTTT
CASSPFGQRNSPLHF
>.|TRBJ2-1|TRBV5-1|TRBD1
TGCGCCAGCAGCTTCGGACAGGGTGGTGGCAATGAGCAGTTCTTC
CASSFGQGGGNEQFF
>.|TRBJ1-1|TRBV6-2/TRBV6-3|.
TGTGCCAGCAGTTTTCAGGGTTGGTCTGAAGCTTTCTTT
CASSFQGWSEAFF
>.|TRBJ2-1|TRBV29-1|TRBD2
TGCAGCGTTGAAGATTTCTTAGCGGGAAGCGATGAGCAGTTCTTC
CSVEDFLAGSDEQFF
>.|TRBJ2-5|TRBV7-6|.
TGTGCCAGCAGCTTAGGGACACACAGGGATACCCAGTACTTC
CASSLGTHRDTQYF
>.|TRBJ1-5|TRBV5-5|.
TGTGCCAGCAGCTCTTGGGGCGTTCCCCTCCCAGGTTTCGGGCAGCCCCAGCATTTT
CASSSWGVPLPGFGQPQHF
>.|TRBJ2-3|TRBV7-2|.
TGTGCCAGCAGCTTAGCCGCCGGGAGTGAGCAGTATTTT
CASSLAAGSEQYF